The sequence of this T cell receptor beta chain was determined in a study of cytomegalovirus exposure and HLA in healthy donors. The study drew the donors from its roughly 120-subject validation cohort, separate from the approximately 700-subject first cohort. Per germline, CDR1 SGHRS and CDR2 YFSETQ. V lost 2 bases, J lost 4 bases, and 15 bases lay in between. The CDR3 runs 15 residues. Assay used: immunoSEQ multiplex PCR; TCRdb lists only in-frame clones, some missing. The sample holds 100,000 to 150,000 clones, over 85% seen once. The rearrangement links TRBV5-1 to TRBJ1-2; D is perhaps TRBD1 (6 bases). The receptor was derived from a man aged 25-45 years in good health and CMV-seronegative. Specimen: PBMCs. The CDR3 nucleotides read TGCGCCAGCAGCTTCACCGGGACAATCCCCTATGGCTACACCTTC. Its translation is CASSFTGTIPYGYTF.